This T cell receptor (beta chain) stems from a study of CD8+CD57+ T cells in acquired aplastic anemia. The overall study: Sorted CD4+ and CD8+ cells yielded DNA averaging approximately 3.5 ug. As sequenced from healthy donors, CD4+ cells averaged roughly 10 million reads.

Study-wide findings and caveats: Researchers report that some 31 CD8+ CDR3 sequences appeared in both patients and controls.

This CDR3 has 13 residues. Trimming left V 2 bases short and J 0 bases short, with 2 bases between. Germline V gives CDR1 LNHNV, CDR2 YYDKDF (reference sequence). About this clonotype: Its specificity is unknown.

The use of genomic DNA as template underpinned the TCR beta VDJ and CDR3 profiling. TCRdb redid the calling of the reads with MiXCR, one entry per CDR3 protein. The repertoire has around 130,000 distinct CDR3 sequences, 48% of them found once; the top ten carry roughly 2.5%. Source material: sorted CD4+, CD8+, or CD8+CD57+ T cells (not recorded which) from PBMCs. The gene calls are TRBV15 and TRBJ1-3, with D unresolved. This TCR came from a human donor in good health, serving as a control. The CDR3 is CATSRSSGNTIYF. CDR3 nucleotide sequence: TGTGCCACCAGCAGAAGCTCTGGAAACACCATATATTTT.